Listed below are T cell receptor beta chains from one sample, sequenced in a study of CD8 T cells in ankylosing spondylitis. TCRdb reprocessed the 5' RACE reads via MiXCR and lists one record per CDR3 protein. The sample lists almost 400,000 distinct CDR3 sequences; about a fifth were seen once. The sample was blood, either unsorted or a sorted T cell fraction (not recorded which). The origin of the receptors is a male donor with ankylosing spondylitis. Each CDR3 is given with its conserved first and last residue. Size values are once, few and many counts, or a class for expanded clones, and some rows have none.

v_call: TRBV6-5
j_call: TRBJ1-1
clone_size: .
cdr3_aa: CASSYRQTNTEAFF

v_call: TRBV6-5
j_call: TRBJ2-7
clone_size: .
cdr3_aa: CASSYGIYSYEQYF

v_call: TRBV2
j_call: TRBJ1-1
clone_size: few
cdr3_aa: CASNEVPPGEAFF

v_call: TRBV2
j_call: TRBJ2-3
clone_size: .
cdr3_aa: CASSVRAVTDTQYF

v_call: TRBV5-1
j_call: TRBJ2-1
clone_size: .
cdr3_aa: CASSRGLAGANEQFF

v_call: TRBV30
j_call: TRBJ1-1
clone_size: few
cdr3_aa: CAARDEMNTEAFF

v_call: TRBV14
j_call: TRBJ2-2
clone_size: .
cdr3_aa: CASSQTAERTTGELFF

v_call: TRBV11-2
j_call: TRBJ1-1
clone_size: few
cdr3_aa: CASSLETPQGAFF

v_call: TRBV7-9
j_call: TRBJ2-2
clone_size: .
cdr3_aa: CASSHWGSGELFF

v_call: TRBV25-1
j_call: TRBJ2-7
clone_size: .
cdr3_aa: CASSRPGGLAHEQYF

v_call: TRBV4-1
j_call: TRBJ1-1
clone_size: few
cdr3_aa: CASSQDFATAEPEAFF

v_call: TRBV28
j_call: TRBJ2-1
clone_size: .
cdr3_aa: CASSFIRQADYNEQFF

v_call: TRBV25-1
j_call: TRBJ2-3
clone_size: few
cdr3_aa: CASSEIPRASGRTDTQYF

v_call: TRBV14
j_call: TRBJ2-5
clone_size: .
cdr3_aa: CASSQALSGQETQYF

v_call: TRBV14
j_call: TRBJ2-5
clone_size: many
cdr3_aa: CASSLLSGQETQYF

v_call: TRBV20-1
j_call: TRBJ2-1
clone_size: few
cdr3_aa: CSAPAGGTYNEQFF

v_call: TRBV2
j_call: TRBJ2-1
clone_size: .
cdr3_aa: CASRTRGEQFF

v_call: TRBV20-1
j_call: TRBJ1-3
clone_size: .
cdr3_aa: CSARDLRNGGNTIYF

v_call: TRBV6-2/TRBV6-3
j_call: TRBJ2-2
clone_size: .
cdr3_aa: CASSYRGRLAGGTGELFF

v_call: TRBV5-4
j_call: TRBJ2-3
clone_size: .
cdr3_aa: CASSLYGTSGRMDTDTQYF

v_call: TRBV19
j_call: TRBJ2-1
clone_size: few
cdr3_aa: CASSTVAGGLDNEQFF

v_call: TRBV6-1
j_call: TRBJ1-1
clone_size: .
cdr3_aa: CASSWDMDTEAFF

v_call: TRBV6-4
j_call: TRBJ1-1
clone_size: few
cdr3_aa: CASSDGTSTEAFF

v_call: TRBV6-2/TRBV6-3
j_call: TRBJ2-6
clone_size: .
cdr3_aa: CASAGTGGLSGANVLTF

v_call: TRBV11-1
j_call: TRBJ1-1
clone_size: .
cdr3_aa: CASSLWVSSDRAVTEAFF

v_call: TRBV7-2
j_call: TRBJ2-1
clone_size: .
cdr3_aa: CASSLDYRVYNEQFF

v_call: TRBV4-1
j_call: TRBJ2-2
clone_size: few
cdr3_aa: CASSPQWTSGTNTGELFF

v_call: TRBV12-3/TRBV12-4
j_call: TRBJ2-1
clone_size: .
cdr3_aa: CASKHRDRFNEQFF

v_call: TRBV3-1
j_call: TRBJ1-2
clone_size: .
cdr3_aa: CASSQEGGTYGYTF

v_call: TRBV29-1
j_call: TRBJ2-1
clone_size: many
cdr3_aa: CSVRQDLYDEQFF

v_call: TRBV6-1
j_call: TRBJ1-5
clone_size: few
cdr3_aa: CASRTTGGSNQPQHF

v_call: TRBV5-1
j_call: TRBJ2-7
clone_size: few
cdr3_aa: CASSPGLAGGLQYF

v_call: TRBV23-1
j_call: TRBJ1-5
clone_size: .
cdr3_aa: CASSDTKARKNQPQHF

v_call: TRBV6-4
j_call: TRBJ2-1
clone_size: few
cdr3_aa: CASSPVADFYNEQFF

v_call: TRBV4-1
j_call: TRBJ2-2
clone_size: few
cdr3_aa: CASSRLSGRWIGELFF

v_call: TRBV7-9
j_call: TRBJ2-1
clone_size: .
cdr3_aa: CASSYGLANNEQFF

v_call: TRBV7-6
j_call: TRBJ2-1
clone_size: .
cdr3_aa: CASSSRLTSGIRGEQFF

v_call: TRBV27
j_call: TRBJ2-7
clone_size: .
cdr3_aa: CASSPISLTKTYEQYF

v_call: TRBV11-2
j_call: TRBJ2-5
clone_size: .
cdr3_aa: CASSLLGLAGGPRETQYF

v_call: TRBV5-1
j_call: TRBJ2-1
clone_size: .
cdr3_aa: CASSLAPSGRANEQFF

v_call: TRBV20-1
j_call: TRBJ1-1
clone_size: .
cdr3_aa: CSANQPNTEAFF

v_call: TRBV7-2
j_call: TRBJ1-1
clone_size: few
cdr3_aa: CASSSDRWNTEAFF

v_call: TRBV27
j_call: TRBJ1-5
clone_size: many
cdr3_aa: CASSFDTNQPQHF

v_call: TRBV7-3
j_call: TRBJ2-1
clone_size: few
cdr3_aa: CASSLTGPYNEQFF

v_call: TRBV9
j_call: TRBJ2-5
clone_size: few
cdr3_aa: CASSVAWTGEETQYF

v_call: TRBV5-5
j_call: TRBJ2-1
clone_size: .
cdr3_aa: CASSLVPPSGGYNEQFF

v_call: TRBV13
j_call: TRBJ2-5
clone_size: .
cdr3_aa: CASSLTGGPGETQYF

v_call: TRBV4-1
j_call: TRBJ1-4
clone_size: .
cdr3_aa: CASSDGVGSNEKLFF

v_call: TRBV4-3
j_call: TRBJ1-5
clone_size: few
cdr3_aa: CASSRRGDQPQHF

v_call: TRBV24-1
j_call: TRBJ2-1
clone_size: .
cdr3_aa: CATSEGGGLGEQFF

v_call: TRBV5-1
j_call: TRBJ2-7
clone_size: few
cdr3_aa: CASSLGGPSIYEQYF

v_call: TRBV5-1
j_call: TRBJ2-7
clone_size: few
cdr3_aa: CASSPDRGPTVTYEQYF

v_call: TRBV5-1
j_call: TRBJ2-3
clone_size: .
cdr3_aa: CASSGPADTQYF

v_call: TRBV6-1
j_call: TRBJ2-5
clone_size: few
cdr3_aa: CASRSSGGGETQYF

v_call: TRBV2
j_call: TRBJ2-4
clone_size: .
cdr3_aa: CASMVASGRGMGNIQYF

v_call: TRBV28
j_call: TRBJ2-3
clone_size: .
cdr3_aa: CASSPGQSIADTQYF

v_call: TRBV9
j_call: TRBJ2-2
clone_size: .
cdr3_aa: CASSKDGRNTGELFF

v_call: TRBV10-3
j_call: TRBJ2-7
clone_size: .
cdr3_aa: CAISTRQISGEQYF

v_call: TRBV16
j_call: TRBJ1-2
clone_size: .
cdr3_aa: CASSQSGGGGYTF

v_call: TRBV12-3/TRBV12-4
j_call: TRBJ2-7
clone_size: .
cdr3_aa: CASSPDRNSYEQYF